This T cell receptor (beta chain) was observed in a study of response to subunit inactivated influenza vaccine. Notes on the study in general: The study's authors posited that every seasonal influenza vaccination enlists few new T cells.

TCRdb used MiXCR to reprocess the RT-PCR reads, holding one entry per CDR3 protein. The repertoire consists of approximately 700,000 distinct CDR3 sequences, with roughly 13% occurring once and the leading ten covering 6.5% to 8.5%. In this sample, this clonotype turned up a few times. The antigen is unknown. This TCR derives from a man aged 50-60 years who received an inactivated influenza vaccine. Sequencing was performed on PBMCs from blood, taken 14 days before vaccination.

The CDR3 region is CASSFSGLAADTQYF. Here the CDR3 DNA reads TGTGCCAGCAGTTTTTCGGGACTAGCAGCAGATACGCAGTATTTT. This chain uses TRBV28 with TRBJ2-3; 9 bases are shared with TRBD2. CDR1 is MDHEN and CDR2 is SYDVKM in the germline V gene. This CDR3 is built from 15 residues. Germline trimming cut 3 bases from V and 4 bases from J; bases unmatched to any gene: 5.